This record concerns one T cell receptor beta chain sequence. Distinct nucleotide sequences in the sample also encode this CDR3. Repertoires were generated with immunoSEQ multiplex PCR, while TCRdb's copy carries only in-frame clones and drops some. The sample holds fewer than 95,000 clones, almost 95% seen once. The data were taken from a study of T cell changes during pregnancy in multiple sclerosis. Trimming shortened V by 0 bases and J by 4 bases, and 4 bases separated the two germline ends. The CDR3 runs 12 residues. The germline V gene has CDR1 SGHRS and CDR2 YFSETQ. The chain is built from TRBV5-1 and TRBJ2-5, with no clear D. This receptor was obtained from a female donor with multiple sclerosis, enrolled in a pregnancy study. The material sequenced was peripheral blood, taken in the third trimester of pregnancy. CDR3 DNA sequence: TGCGCCAGCAGCTTGGTCGGAGAGACCCAGTACTTC. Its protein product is CASSLVGETQYF.